The rows below give T cell receptor beta chains drawn from one sample of a study of blood T cells in healthy people across ages. TCRdb re-derived calls from the 5' RACE reads in MiXCR, one entry per CDR3 protein. This sample has about 280,000 distinct CDR3 sequences, with around 29% found just once. Sequences were obtained from blood. These TCRs come from a woman in her 70s in good health. CDR3s include the opening cysteine and the closing phenylalanine or tryptophan. The D gene is left open where the match is weak. Clone size, where shown, is once, few, many, or a class for clones that have expanded.

TRBV7-2	many	TRBD1	TRBJ2-3	TGTGCCAGCAGTTTGGACAGGGGCACAGATACGCAGTATTTT	CASSLDRGTDTQYF
TRBV20-1	.	TRBD2	TRBJ2-3	TGCAGTGCTAGGTTCCTAGCGGGTGAGGGGTGGTCGGATACGCAGTATTTT	CSARFLAGEGWSDTQYF
TRBV7-9	.	.	TRBJ1-1	TGTGCCAGCAGCCCTGTGAACACTGAAGCTTTCTTT	CASSPVNTEAFF
TRBV9	few	TRBD1	TRBJ1-1	TGTGCCAGCAGCGTCAGGGGGCCGGGCACTGGAGCTTTCTTT	CASSVRGPGTGAFF
TRBV7-9	.	TRBD2	TRBJ2-1	TGTGCCAGCAGTCCCCCTGGGGAGGGCCCCTACAATGAGCAGTTCTTC	CASSPPGEGPYNEQFF
TRBV4-1	.	.	TRBJ1-3	TGCGCCAGCAGCCAAGAATGGCGGACCTCTGGAAACACCATATATTTT	CASSQEWRTSGNTIYF
TRBV12-3/TRBV12-4	.	TRBD1	TRBJ1-2	TGTGTCAGCAGTTCATGGGGGGACAGAGCGGGCGGCTACACCTTC	CVSSSWGDRAGGYTF
TRBV14	.	TRBD1	TRBJ2-5	TGTGCCAGCAGCCAACGCCAGGGGGAGCGAGAGACCCAGTACTTC	CASSQRQGERETQYF
TRBV10-3	.	.	TRBJ1-6	TGTGCCATCAGTGAAAGGACGGAGGCCCTCCACTTT	CAISERTEALHF
TRBV20-1	few	.	TRBJ1-4	TGCAGTGCTAGAGAGGGGGCCTTGAATGAAAAACTGTTTTTT	CSAREGALNEKLFF
TRBV20-1	few	.	TRBJ1-2	TGCAGTGCTTCGGGAGAGGGAACTAACTATGGCTACACCTTC	CSASGEGTNYGYTF
TRBV6-5	once	.	TRBJ2-1	TGTGCCAGCAGTACAAATCCGGTCAATGAGCAGTTCTTC	CASSTNPVNEQFF
TRBV7-3	.	.	TRBJ2-4	TGTGCCAGCAGCTTATTTCCTCAGTACTTC	CASSLFPQYF
TRBV7-2	many	TRBD2	TRBJ2-5	TGTGCCAGCAGCCGCGGGAGTGGAGAGACCCAGTACTTC	CASSRGSGETQYF